This T cell receptor (beta chain) was captured by sequencing in a study of blood T cell repertoires in COVID-19. Using immunoSEQ multiplex PCR, the repertoire was profiled, and TCRdb retains in-frame clones only, with some absent. Of 180,000 or so clones in the sample, 84% were seen once. This CDR3 comprises 18 residues. J was trimmed by 1 base and V by 4 bases; bases with no gene match: 8. Germline V gene sequence: CDR1 MNHEY, CDR2 SVGEGT. J is TRBJ2-6 and V is TRBV6-2 or TRBV6-3, with 9 bases identical to TRBD1. Source material: peripheral blood. The TCR comes from a man aged 35 to 55 who had recovered from COVID-19. The DNA for the CDR3 is TGTGCCAGCAGTTTTCGGGGACAGGGCTCATCTGGGGCCAACGTCCTGACTTTC. Translating it yields CASSFRGQGSSGANVLTF.